This T cell receptor beta chain stems from a study of cytomegalovirus exposure and HLA in healthy donors. Study observations and caveats: Follow-up analysis later connected one missense variant in DCLRE1C with trimming of TCR beta V- and J-genes.

The study ran its PCR with 60 Vbeta and 13 Jbeta primers. Some clones are missing from TCRdb's copy, which holds only in-frame ones; the method was immunoSEQ multiplex PCR. Of around 67,000 clones in the sample, roughly two thirds were seen once. Each donor was nominally healthy when sampled (though unrecorded immune exposures were likely). Germline V gives CDR1 SGHTA, CDR2 FQGNSA. The CDR3 is 16 amino acids. V lost 5 bases to trimming and J lost 5 bases, with 21 bases between them. Note on this clone: Antigen specificity is unknown.

The receptor was isolated from a woman in her 30s in good health and CMV-seronegative. The genes are TRBV7-2 and TRBJ1-2; D might be TRBD1 (5 bases). The source material was PBMCs. The chain's CDR3 is CASSPPRGGVVYGYTF. CDR3 in DNA: TGTGCCAGCAGCCCCCCCCGGGGGGGTGTTGTTTATGGCTACACCTTC.